This T cell receptor (beta chain) was captured by sequencing in a study of blood T cell repertoires in COVID-19. TCRdb keeps only in-frame clones here, not all; method: immunoSEQ multiplex PCR. The sample consists of under 200,000 clones, roughly nine tenths of them appearing once. The length of the CDR3 is 15 residues. Germline CDR1 SNHLY, CDR2 FYNNEI. The ends were cut back, 7 bases at V and 0 bases at J, with 13 bases in the middle. Recruitment covered 25 or so US areas and drew participants whose ages spanned roughly 18 to 90 years. Sample: PBMCs or T cells enriched from blood (not recorded which). The chain employs TRBV2 and TRBJ1-5, with a possible D match to TRBD1 (6 bases). This TCR was sampled from a woman aged 50 to 60 who had recovered from COVID-19. As DNA, the CDR3 is TGTGCCAGCACCAACAGGGTCGGTAGCAATCAGCCCCAGCATTTT. This codes for CASTNRVGSNQPQHF.